This T cell receptor (beta chain) was recorded in a study of lung T cells in sarcoidosis with Löfgren's syndrome. Per the germline V gene, CDR1 is MNHEY and CDR2 is SVGEGT. V was clipped by 6 bases and J by 2 bases; unmatched bases: 7. CDR3 length: 15 amino acids. This clonotype is deemed medium-sized (0.01 to 0.1%). TCRdb re-derived calls from the reads in MiXCR, one entry per CDR3 protein. The sample lists some 19,000 distinct CDR3 sequences, roughly 21% occurring once. The V gene is TRBV6-2 or TRBV6-3, the J gene TRBJ2-7; 10 positions agree with TRBD2. This clonotype was sampled from a human donor with sarcoidosis (Löfgren's syndrome or another form), or a control subject (not recorded which). Sequences were obtained from CD4+ T cells from bronchoalveolar lavage. The CDR3 here is CASRYALAGAYEQYF. The CDR3 nucleotides read TGTGCCAGCAGGTATGCTCTAGCGGGAGCCTACGAGCAGTACTTC.